The 20 T cell receptor beta chains reported below all come from one sample, sequenced in a study of T-cell memory formation after mild COVID-19. TCRdb recomputed calls from the 5' RACE reads with MiXCR, one row per CDR3 protein. The sample lists approximately 560,000 distinct CDR3 sequences; 15% to 20% were seen once. The material sequenced was PBMCs or a T cell subset sorted from them (not recorded which). The receptors derive from an adult woman who had mild COVID-19 (a few samples of this study predate the infection). Cell type and time point are not known.

The chain couples TRBV29-1 to TRBJ2-7, with 7 bases that match TRBD2. The CDR3 covers 13 residues. The ends lost 1 base at V and 2 bases at J; junction bases unmatched: 2. Looked up from germline, CDR1 is SQVTM and CDR2 is ANQGSEA. CDR3 nucleotides: TGCAGCGTTGAAGTGGGACTAACCTACGAGCAGTACTTC. Translated, it gives CSVEVGLTYEQYF.

V usage is TRBV3-1 and J usage is TRBJ1-3; D is unresolved. CDR1 is LGHDT, CDR2 YNNKEL, per germline (reference sequence). The V and J ends lost 0 bases and 0 bases respectively, with 12 bases between them. The CDR3 extends over 17 amino acids. The CDR3 DNA reads TGTGCCAGCAGCCAAGATCTTGGCAGCTCCTCTGGAAACACCATATATTTT. Encoded protein: CASSQDLGSSSGNTIYF.

This clonotype was seen more than once but under ten times. This chain uses TRBV9 with TRBJ2-1; 9 nucleotides match TRBD1. The V segment lost 4 bases and the J segment 7 bases; nucleotides outside the gene matches: 6. The germline V gene has CDR1 SGDLS and CDR2 YYNGEE. The CDR3 is 14 amino acids. CDR3 nucleotides: TGTGCCAGCAGCCCAGGGGACAGGGAGAATGAGCAGTTCTTC. Its translation is CASSPGDRENEQFF. Variable domain in full (rest from reference TRBV9 and TRBJ2-1): DSGVTQTPKHLITATGQRVTLRCSPRSGDLSVYWYQQSLDQGLQFLIQYYNGEERAKGNILERFSAQQFPDLHSELNLSSLELGDSALYFCASSPGDRENEQFFGPGTRLTVL.

This chain connects TRBV4-2 to TRBJ1-1; D is uncertain. Trimming pared 4 bases from V and 4 bases from J, leaving 19 bases between. The CDR3 length is 16 residues. The germline gives CDR1 LGHNA, CDR2 YNFKEQ. The CDR3 here is CASSPLNLVGGTEAFF. The CDR3 DNA is TGTGCCAGCAGCCCCCTAAACCTGGTGGGAGGCACTGAAGCTTTCTTT.

This chain joins TRBV7-2 and TRBJ1-5, with no clear D. CDR1 SGHTA and CDR2 FQGNSA come from the germline V gene. V lost 4 bases and J lost 0, with 10 bases in between. The CDR3 has 15 amino acids. Here the CDR3 reads CASSWGSSSNQPQHF. CDR3 coding DNA: TGTGCCAGCAGCTGGGGTTCGAGTAGCAATCAGCCCCAGCATTTT. Full variable domain (remainder filled in from reference TRBV7-2 and TRBJ1-5): GAGVSQSPSNKVTEKGKDVELRCDPISGHTALYWYRQSLGQGLEFLIYFQGNSAPDKSGLPSDRFSAERTGGSVSTLTIQRTQQEDSAVYLCASSWGSSSNQPQHFGDGTRLSIL.

The chain joins TRBV4-1 to TRBJ2-3, with a weak D call TRBD2 (5 bases). Trimming removed 0 bases at V and 6 bases at J, with 10 bases between. The CDR3 sequence is 14 residues long. Germline lookup yields CDR1 MGHRA and CDR2 YSYEKL. The CDR3 region is CASSQDRPGDTQYF. The CDR3 DNA reads as TGCGCCAGCAGCCAAGATAGGCCGGGGGATACGCAGTATTTT.

The chain couples TRBV20-1 to TRBJ1-1; D is ambiguous. The CDR3 runs to 13 residues. Trimming shortened V by 6 bases and J by 1 base, and 12 bases separated the two germline ends. Germline V CDR1 and CDR2: DFQATT, SNEGSKA (reference sequence). This CDR3 is CSAAVQQNTEAFF. The CDR3 bases are TGCAGTGCGGCTGTACAGCAGAACACTGAAGCTTTCTTT.

This clonotype was seen only a few times. The chain carries TRBV19 and TRBJ1-5; 9 bases align to TRBD1. V was pared by 3 bases and J by 7 bases, with 10 bases of the junction left unmatched. The CDR3 spans 16 residues. CDR1 LNHDA and CDR2 SQIVND come from the germline V gene (reference sequence). CDR3 DNA: TGTGCCAGTAGTATGATAGGACGGACAGGGGACCAGCCCCAGCATTTT. Its translation: CASSMIGRTGDQPQHF.

The V call is TRBV28, the J call TRBJ2-1; 7 bases are a match to TRBD2. The V gene's germline CDR1 is MDHEN and CDR2 SYDVKM. The junction had 8 bases not matched to a gene; V was cut back by 6 bases and J by 6 bases. The length of the CDR3 is 14 residues. CDR3 residues: CASRQASGVNEQFF. The DNA for the CDR3 is TGTGCCAGCAGGCAAGCTAGCGGCGTCAATGAGCAGTTCTTC.

This clonotype was detected a few times. The rearrangement uses TRBV10-3 and TRBJ2-7, with 8 bases lining up with TRBD1. The germline gives CDR1 ENHRY, CDR2 SYGVKD. The J segment lost 3 bases and the V segment lost 3 bases, leaving 7 bases of the junction unmatched. There are 15 residues in the CDR3. The CDR3 DNA reads TGTGCCATCAGTGATTCCTGGACAGGGAACTACGAGCAGTACTTC. Encoded protein: CAISDSWTGNYEQYF.

This clonotype was observed a few times. The gene calls are TRBV12-3 or TRBV12-4 and TRBJ1-5; D might be TRBD1 (6 bases). Trimming left V 6 bases short and J 1 base short, with 13 bases between. This CDR3 has 15 residues. CDR3 nucleotides: TGTGCCAGCAGACAGGGTTTGGGGAGCAATCAGCCCCAGCATTTT. Protein sequence: CASRQGLGSNQPQHF.

This clonotype was found a few times. The chain is built from TRBV12-3 or TRBV12-4 and TRBJ2-7, with a possible D match to TRBD2 (5 bases). V was clipped by 3 bases and J by 3 bases, with 18 bases between them. The CDR3 is made up of 16 amino acids. CDR3 DNA: TGTGCCAGCAGTTTTCGGGAACTGGGCGGTTTCTACGAGCAGTACTTC. It yields the protein CASSFRELGGFYEQYF.

This clonotype was detected many times. This chain links TRBV9 with TRBJ2-3; the match to TRBD2 covers 9 bases. This CDR3 is built from 15 residues. Trimming removed 3 bases from V and 3 bases from J; junction bases left unmatched: 5. From germline, CDR1 is SGDLS and CDR2 YYNGEE. CDR3 bases: TGTGCCAGCAGCGCAAGCGGGGGGTCGACAGATACGCAGTATTTT. Encoded protein: CASSASGGSTDTQYF. The full variable domain, its missing parts supplied by reference TRBV9 and TRBJ2-3, is DSGVTQTPKHLITATGQRVTLRCSPRSGDLSVYWYQQSLDQGLQFLIQYYNGEERAKGNILERFSAQQFPDLHSELNLSSLELGDSALYFCASSASGGSTDTQYFGPGTRLTVL.

The rearrangement links TRBV4-2 to TRBJ2-3; 10 bases line up with TRBD2. The CDR3 spans 18 residues. Germline CDR1 and CDR2: LGHNA and YNFKEQ. The V segment lost 0 bases and the J segment 0 bases; nucleotides outside the gene matches: 6. CDR3 sequence: CASSQEGLAHPSTDTQYF. In nucleotides, the CDR3 is TGTGCCAGCAGCCAAGAGGGACTAGCGCACCCTAGCACAGATACGCAGTATTTT.

The V and J genes are TRBV4-1 and TRBJ1-1; tentative D call: TRBD1 (6 bases). Germline CDR1 reads MGHRA; CDR2 reads YSYEKL. The CDR3 contains 17 residues. The germline V and J ends were trimmed by 3 bases and 0 bases, with 17 bases remaining between them. Here the CDR3 DNA reads TGCGCCAGCAGCCACCATGGAAGGACAGTCATGAACACTGAAGCTTTCTTT. Translation: CASSHHGRTVMNTEAFF.

This clonotype showed up many times. The chain's CDR3 is CASSLAGTSGSLEQYF. CDR3 nucleotide sequence: TGTGCCAGCAGCTTAGCCGGGACTAGCGGGAGTCTCGAGCAGTACTTC. The J gene is TRBJ2-7, the V gene TRBV7-2; the match to TRBD2 covers 14 bases. The CDR3 has 16 residues. With 0 bases clipped from V and 6 bases from J, the junction kept 4 bases outside the gene matches. Looked up from germline, CDR1 is SGHTA and CDR2 is FQGNSA.

The chain employs TRBV6-2 or TRBV6-3 and TRBJ2-4, with D perhaps matching TRBD2 (6 bases). Germline V gene lookup returns CDR1 MNHEY and CDR2 SVGEGT. The CDR3 loop spans 14 amino acids. V lost 7 bases and J lost 7, with 17 bases in between. This chain's CDR3 is CASTGAAGMNIQYF. DNA of the CDR3: TGTGCCAGCACGGGCGCGGCGGGAATGAACATTCAGTACTTC.

This rearrangement joins TRBV5-1 to TRBJ2-5; D gene ambiguous. CDR1 and CDR2 (germline): SGHRS, YFSETQ. V gave up 0 bases and J gave up 1 base, with 10 bases separating them. The CDR3 is 15 amino acids. The CDR3: CASSLASGSQETQYF. Written as DNA, the CDR3 is TGCGCCAGCAGCTTGGCATCCGGGTCCCAAGAGACCCAGTACTTC.

The count of this clonotype is one. This sequence joins TRBV6-2 or TRBV6-3 and TRBJ2-7, with D tentatively TRBD1 (6 bases). Per the germline V gene, CDR1 is MNHEY and CDR2 is SVGEGT. Between the trimmed V and J ends, which lost 3 bases and 5 bases, there was a span of 14 bases. CDR3 length equals 14 residues. The DNA of the CDR3 is TGTGCCAGCAGTTATAGACAGGTTCTCAACGAGCAGTACTTC. Translated, it gives CASSYRQVLNEQYF.

V gene TRBV12-3 or TRBV12-4 combines with J gene TRBJ1-2; D gene uncertain. Trimming took off 6 bases at V and 5 bases at J, with 13 bases between the two ends. The CDR3 is 13 amino acids. The CDR3 here is CASSWVRDYGYTF. The CDR3 DNA reads TGTGCCAGCAGCTGGGTAAGAGATTATGGCTACACCTTC.